This section outlines one T cell receptor beta chain sequence together with its context. Antigen unknown. The germline CDR1 and CDR2 sequences are MDHEN and SYDVKM. The junction had 11 bases not matched to a gene; V was cut back by 6 bases and J by 6 bases. The CDR3 has 15 residues. The sample originates from a study of vaccination and CD4 T cells after COVID-19. Across the whole study: Participants, all vaccine recipients, received two doses of either BNT162b2 or mRNA-1273.

Documented treatment: roughly ten-day PBMC culture with coronavirus spike peptide pools or control peptides (ViraFEST assay). TCRs were sequenced by ViraFEST after antigen-specific T cells had been expanded with peptide pools. Sequencing of DNA taken from cultured CD4+ T cells relied on the Oncomine TCR Beta short-read assay. MiXCR, run by TCRdb on the PCR reads, gives a single entry per CDR3 protein. This table has about 16,000 distinct CDR3 sequences, around 37% appearing once. The J gene is TRBJ1-5, the V gene TRBV28; 7 bases line up with TRBD1. The receptor's source is a human donor with COVID-19. Specimen: cultured CD4+ T cells from blood. The CDR3 DNA is TGTGCCAGCAGACTTGAGGGGGCAGGTCGTCAGCCCCAGCATTTT. Protein product: CASRLEGAGRQPQHF.